What follows are 20 T cell receptor beta chains derived from one specimen sequenced in a study of T cell repertoires in cytomegalovirus infection. Antigens for these TCRs are unknown. TCRdb itself ran the reads through MiXCR, one entry per CDR3 protein. The sample has about 310,000 distinct CDR3 sequences; 20% to 30% are singletons. Material: cultured PBMCs, obtained from culture after CMV antigen stimulation. The receptor set was obtained from a human donor in good health (CMV status not recorded). Some clones in this sample may be carry-over from other donors' samples.

The chain employs TRBV20-1 and TRBJ2-1; 16 nucleotides match TRBD2. The CDR3 is 17 residues long. The junction had 14 bases not matched to a gene; V was cut back by 3 bases and J by 12 bases. Germline assignment: CDR1 DFQATT and CDR2 SNEGSKA (reference sequence). The CDR3 sequence: CSASTYMGTSGRARQFF. The CDR3 DNA follows: TGCAGTGCTAGTACTTATATGGGGACTAGCGGGAGGGCCAGGCAGTTCTTC.

The chain combines TRBV15 with TRBJ2-6; possible D gene TRBD2, 5 bases. Trimming shortened V by 8 bases and J by 4 bases, and 18 bases separated the two germline ends. This CDR3 has 16 amino acids. Per the germline V gene, CDR1 is LNHNV and CDR2 is YYDKDF (reference sequence). For the CDR3, the DNA is TGTGCCACCGCAAGAGGGAACCCGTGGGGGGCCAACGTCCTGACTTTC. Its translation is CATARGNPWGANVLTF.

The gene calls are TRBV12-3 or TRBV12-4 and TRBJ1-1, with 9 bases matching TRBD1. V shed 3 bases, J shed 6 bases, and the junction held 8 bases outside the gene matches. The CDR3 runs to 15 residues. The CDR3 DNA sequence: TGTGCCAGCAGTTTGGGGACAGGGTATTTGGCTGAAGCTTTCTTT. This sequence encodes CASSLGTGYLAEAFF.

This clonotype has just one count. The genes are TRBV12-3 or TRBV12-4 and TRBJ1-2; 8 positions agree with TRBD1. The V and J ends lost 0 bases and 8 bases, in that order; junction bases with no gene match: 5. The CDR3 contains 14 residues. The chain's CDR3 is CASSLADRGRGYTF. The CDR3 DNA reads as TGTGCCAGCAGTTTAGCCGACAGGGGAAGGGGCTACACCTTC.

The V call is TRBV2, the J call TRBJ1-4; a possible D gene is TRBD1 (5 bases). CDR3 size: 13 residues. V gave up 3 bases and J gave up 8 bases, with 10 bases separating them. The germline V gene encodes CDR1 SNHLY and CDR2 FYNNEI. CDR3 sequence reads: CASSDREGEKLFF. The DNA for the CDR3 is TGTGCCAGCAGTGACAGGGAGGGCGAAAAACTGTTTTTT. Complete variable domain (other parts from reference TRBV2 and TRBJ1-4): EPEVTQTPSHQVTQMGQEVILRCVPISNHLYFYWYRQILGQKVEFLVSFYNNEISEKSEIFDDQFSVERPDGSNFTLKIRSTKLEDSAMYFCASSDREGEKLFFGSGTQLSVL.

This clonotype appeared a few times. The chain recombines TRBV6-2 or TRBV6-3 with TRBJ1-5; D is ambiguous. Deletions cut 6 bases from V and 5 bases from J, with 14 bases between. The V gene's germline CDR1 is MNHEY and CDR2 SVGEGT. The CDR3 consists of 14 residues. The CDR3 nucleotides are TGTGCCAGCAGGTCGGAGGGCTGGGATCAGCCCCAGCATTTT. Translated, it gives CASRSEGWDQPQHF.

This clonotype was detected only a few times. The genes are TRBV5-1 and TRBJ1-2; 8 nucleotides match TRBD1. Germline CDR1 SGHRS, CDR2 YFSETQ. V lost 4 bases, J lost 7 bases, and 12 bases stayed unmatched. The CDR3 spans 15 residues. CDR3: CASSPGQGPTGGYTF. Here the CDR3 DNA reads TGCGCCAGCAGCCCCGGACAGGGCCCCACTGGTGGCTACACCTTC. Based on the CDR3 plus reference TRBV5-1 and TRBJ1-2, the full variable domain is KAGVTQTPRYLIKTRGQQVTLSCSPISGHRSVSWYQQTPGQGLQFLFEYFSETQRNKGNFPGRFSGRQFSNSRSEMNVSTLELGDSALYLCASSPGQGPTGGYTFGSGTRLTVV.

This clonotype was counted a single time. V and J are TRBV20-1 and TRBJ2-3; D call uncertain. This CDR3 region has 14 residues. The germline gives CDR1 DFQATT, CDR2 SNEGSKA (reference sequence). The V end lost 4 bases, the J end lost 0 bases, and 11 bases lay between the germline ends. This CDR3 is CSATKTGSTDTQYF. In nucleotides, the CDR3 is TGCAGTGCTACCAAGACGGGTAGCACAGATACGCAGTATTTT.

This clonotype has only a few counts. The rearrangement uses TRBV24-1 and TRBJ2-1, with TRBD2 identical over 12 bases. Germline-derived CDR1 and CDR2 are KGHDR and SFDVKD. The CDR3 is 14 amino acids. Losses at the gene ends were 7 bases for V and 9 bases for J; bases not matched to a gene: 6. Written as DNA, the CDR3 is TGTGCCACCAGGCTAGCGGGAGGGCGGGGTGAGCAGTTCTTC. It yields the protein CATRLAGGRGEQFF.

This clonotype came up a few times. The V call is TRBV28, the J call TRBJ2-7; D remains ambiguous. Per germline, CDR1 MDHEN and CDR2 SYDVKM. The CDR3 totals 14 residues. V gave up 2 bases and J gave up 0 bases, with 8 bases separating them. CDR3 in DNA: TGTGCCAGCAGTTTAAGTTGGGCCTCCTACGAGCAGTACTTC. Amino acids: CASSLSWASYEQYF.

V usage is TRBV6-2 or TRBV6-3 and J usage is TRBJ2-7; D is ambiguous. Germline-derived CDR1 and CDR2 are MNHEY and SVGEGT. The CDR3 spans 13 residues. V lost 4 bases and J 6 bases, leaving 13 bases between the germline ends. This CDR3 is CASSLLLAVEQYF. Written as DNA, the CDR3 is TGTGCCAGCAGTTTACTCCTGGCAGTCGAGCAGTACTTC.

The rearrangement uses TRBV6-6 and TRBJ2-7; 8 bases are shared with TRBD2. Germline CDR1 is MNHNY and CDR2 is SVGAGI (reference sequence). The V gene end was trimmed by 10 bases and the J gene end by 5 bases; junction bases not matched to a gene: 10. The CDR3 runs to 13 residues. The CDR3 sequence: CATQTGGVDEQYF. The CDR3 bases are TGTGCCACCCAAACCGGGGGGGTGGACGAGCAGTACTTC.

Ten or more counts support this clonotype. The chain recombines TRBV7-8 with TRBJ2-6; 12 bases line up with TRBD2. This CDR3 is 18 amino acids long. CDR1 SGHVS and CDR2 FQNEAQ come from the germline V gene. The V segment lost 3 bases and the J segment 4 bases; nucleotides outside the gene matches: 7. The CDR3 coding sequence is TGTGCCAGCAGCTTGTCGGGACTAGCGGGCACAGGGGCCAACGTCCTGACTTTC. It translates to CASSLSGLAGTGANVLTF.

The rearrangement links TRBV6-5 to TRBJ1-2; D possibly corresponds to TRBD1 (6 bases). Trimming took off 0 bases at V and 8 bases at J, with 13 bases between the two ends. CDR3 size: 14 residues. Germline V gives CDR1 MNHEY, CDR2 SVGAGI. CDR3 sequence: CASSYSPQGKGYTF. CDR3 nucleotide sequence: TGTGCCAGCAGTTACTCCCCCCAGGGGAAAGGCTACACCTTC.

The J gene is TRBJ2-3, the V gene TRBV7-2, with D perhaps assigned TRBD1 or TRBD2 (5 bases each). V lost 4 bases to trimming and J lost 4 bases, with 15 bases between them. The germline CDR1 and CDR2 sequences are SGHTA and FQGNSA. The CDR3 has 15 amino acids. In nucleotides, the CDR3 is TGTGCCAGCAGCTACCTTGGGGGTGGAGCAGATACGCAGTATTTT. Translating it yields CASSYLGGGADTQYF. Based on the CDR3 plus reference TRBV7-2 and TRBJ2-3, the full variable domain is GAGVSQSPSNKVTEKGKDVELRCDPISGHTALYWYRQSLGQGLEFLIYFQGNSAPDKSGLPSDRFSAERTGGSVSTLTIQRTQQEDSAVYLCASSYLGGGADTQYFGPGTRLTVL.

This sequence joins TRBV7-2 and TRBJ1-1; 8 bases align to TRBD1. This CDR3 comprises 14 residues. Germline V CDR1 and CDR2: SGHTA, FQGNSA. V was clipped by 4 bases and J by 5 bases; unmatched bases: 6. CDR3: CASSSGQAGTEAFF. The CDR3 nucleotides are TGTGCCAGCAGCTCGGGACAGGCGGGGACTGAAGCTTTCTTT.

J is TRBJ2-3 and V is TRBV27; 7 bases fit TRBD2. Trimming took 2 bases from V and 5 from J; bases not matched to a gene: 4. Germline CDR1 is MNHEY and CDR2 is SMNVEV (reference sequence). This CDR3 is 14 amino acids long. CDR3 nucleotide sequence: TGTGCCAGCAGTTTAGCGGGAGTGATAGATACGCAGTATTTT. It yields the protein CASSLAGVIDTQYF.

The chain couples TRBV5-4 to TRBJ1-1, with TRBD1 as a possible D gene (5 bases). In germline, CDR1 is SGHNT, CDR2 YYREEE (reference sequence). The length of the CDR3 is 15 residues. V lost 0 bases and J lost 1, with 10 bases in between. Here the CDR3 reads CASSLAGLPNTEAFF. In DNA form, the CDR3 reads TGTGCCAGCAGCTTGGCGGGGCTCCCGAACACTGAAGCTTTCTTT.

The rearrangement joins TRBV12-3 or TRBV12-4 to TRBJ2-1; D unclear. This CDR3 has 14 amino acids. V lost 1 base and J lost 3, with 7 bases in between. DNA of the CDR3: TGTGCCAGCAGTTTAGATCAGATCTACAATGAGCAGTTCTTC. This sequence encodes CASSLDQIYNEQFF.

This clonotype was counted between two and nine times. This CDR3 reads CASSGDRERETQYF. In nucleotides, the CDR3 is TGTGCCAGCAGTGGGGACAGGGAGAGGGAGACCCAGTACTTC. The chain carries TRBV12-3 or TRBV12-4 and TRBJ2-5; TRBD1 aligns across 9 bases. The CDR3 has 14 amino acids. After removal of 5 bases from V and 5 bases from J, the junction contained 6 bases not matched to a gene.